The rows below give T cell receptor beta chains drawn from one sample of a study of shared clonotypes between healthy human individuals. TCRdb's copy holds only in-frame clones and misses some; the assay was immunoSEQ multiplex PCR. The table has some 1 million clones, approximately 68% seen once; the top ten hold about 1.5%. The sample was memory CD4+ T cells sorted from blood. The receptors originated from a young man in good health. Both conserved end residues are part of each CDR3. The D gene is left open where the match is weak. Clone size is given for some rows only: seen once, a few or many times, or a class if the clone is expanded.

CDR3nt: TGCGCCAGCAGCATCTCTAGACTAGCGGGAGGTGAGCAGTTCTTC
CDR3aa: CASSISRLAGGEQFF
d_gene: TRBD2
j_gene: TRBJ2-1
v_gene: TRBV4-1
abundance: NA
len: 15

CDR3nt: TGTGCCAGCAGCGTAGCTTTAGGGGTCGCCTACAATGAGCAGTTCTTC
CDR3aa: CASSVALGVAYNEQFF
d_gene: NA
j_gene: TRBJ2-1
v_gene: TRBV9
abundance: NA
len: 16

CDR3nt: TGCGCCAGCAGGGCAGGGTTGGTGACCGGGGAGCTGTTTTTT
CDR3aa: CASRAGLVTGELFF
d_gene: NA
j_gene: TRBJ2-2
v_gene: TRBV10-2
abundance: NA
len: 14

CDR3nt: TGCGCCAGCAGCCAACTTGGCGGGGGGGCTTGGGAGACCCAGTACTTC
CDR3aa: CASSQLGGGAWETQYF
d_gene: TRBD2
j_gene: TRBJ2-5
v_gene: TRBV5-1
abundance: NA
len: 16

CDR3nt: TGCGCCAGCAGCCTAAACGCCGGGACTAGCGGGAGGAATGAGCAGTTCTTC
CDR3aa: CASSLNAGTSGRNEQFF
d_gene: TRBD2
j_gene: TRBJ2-1
v_gene: TRBV5-1
abundance: few
len: 17

CDR3nt: TGTGCCAGCACCTACTCGCTTCTCCAAGAGACCCAGTACTTC
CDR3aa: CASTYSLLQETQYF
d_gene: NA
j_gene: TRBJ2-5
v_gene: TRBV6-6
abundance: NA
len: 14

CDR3nt: TGCAGCGCCCAGAGGGGGCAGCAAGAGACCCAGTACTTC
CDR3aa: CSAQRGQQETQYF
d_gene: TRBD1
j_gene: TRBJ2-5
v_gene: TRBV29-1
abundance: NA
len: 13

CDR3nt: TGTGCCAGCAGCCGACAGCAGGGGGCTACCTACAATGAGCAGTTCTTC
CDR3aa: CASSRQQGATYNEQFF
d_gene: TRBD1
j_gene: TRBJ2-1
v_gene: TRBV7-9
abundance: NA
len: 16

CDR3nt: TGTGCCAGCAGCTCCGGACTAGCGGGGGGGGAGCAGTTCTTC
CDR3aa: CASSSGLAGGEQFF
d_gene: TRBD2
j_gene: TRBJ2-1
v_gene: TRBV7-2
abundance: NA
len: 14

CDR3nt: TGTGCCAGCAGCCCCGGGACTAGCGGGAGGTCGAACACCGGGGAGCTGTTTTTT
CDR3aa: CASSPGTSGRSNTGELFF
d_gene: TRBD2
j_gene: TRBJ2-2
v_gene: TRBV7-9
abundance: NA
len: 18

CDR3nt: TGTGCCAGCAGCCTTAGATTAGGGGGGTTTGGAAGCACAGATACGCAGTATTTT
CDR3aa: CASSLRLGGFGSTDTQYF
d_gene: NA
j_gene: TRBJ2-3
v_gene: TRBV7-2
abundance: NA
len: 18

CDR3nt: TGTGCCAGCACCCCACTGGGACAGGGCCCCGGGGAGCTGTTTTTT
CDR3aa: CASTPLGQGPGELFF
d_gene: TRBD1
j_gene: TRBJ2-2
v_gene: TRBV6-5
abundance: NA
len: 15

CDR3nt: TGCGCCAGCTCTAGATTGGGGGGGGAGACCCAGTACTTC
CDR3aa: CASSRLGGETQYF
d_gene: TRBD2
j_gene: TRBJ2-5
v_gene: TRBV10-2
abundance: NA
len: 13

CDR3nt: TGTGCCAGCAGCTCAACCGTGGCAGCCGGTCCAAATTCACCCCTCCACTTT
CDR3aa: CASSSTVAAGPNSPLHF
d_gene: NA
j_gene: TRBJ1-6
v_gene: TRBV5-4
abundance: NA
len: 17

CDR3nt: TGTGCCACCAGCAAAGAAGTACAGGGCTCTGGAAACACCATATATTTT
CDR3aa: CATSKEVQGSGNTIYF
d_gene: NA
j_gene: TRBJ1-3
v_gene: TRBV15
abundance: NA
len: 16